A selection of T cell receptor beta chains follows, all from one sample in a study of T cell changes during pregnancy in multiple sclerosis. Produced via immunoSEQ multiplex PCR; TCRdb's table is partial and in-frame only. Found here are about 59,000 clones, about 95% of them singletons; the top ten hold 2% to 3%. The sequenced sample was CD8+ T cells from peripheral blood mononuclear cells, obtained after pregnancy. These receptors were taken from a female donor with multiple sclerosis, enrolled in a pregnancy study. The CDR3 runs from the conserved cysteine through the conserved F or W. The order of the fields is J gene, D gene, clone size, V gene, CDR3 protein, CDR3 DNA. D genes are given only for firm matches. Where a row states a size, it is once, few, many or the class of an expanded clone; other rows omit it.

>TRBJ2-1|NA|NA|TRBV4-3
CASSQEVIAHYNEQFF
TGCGCCAGCAGCCAAGAGGTAATAGCGCATTACAATGAGCAGTTCTTC
>TRBJ2-5|TRBD1|NA|TRBV28
CASSSWDSQETQYF
TGTGCCAGCAGTTCCTGGGACAGCCAAGAGACCCAGTACTTC
>TRBJ2-7|NA|NA|TRBV9
CASSTNRDEQYF
TGTGCCAGCAGCACAAACAGGGACGAGCAGTACTTC
>TRBJ2-7|TRBD2|once|TRBV11-2
CASSNPGASGSQEQYF
TGTGCCAGCAGCAACCCTGGGGCTAGCGGGAGCCAAGAGCAGTACTTC
>TRBJ1-1|TRBD1|once|TRBV5-1
CASSLGDRQKVNTEAFF
TGCGCCAGCAGCTTGGGGGACAGGCAAAAGGTCAACACTGAAGCTTTCTTT
>TRBJ1-2|NA|medium-sized|TRBV27
CASRAGANYGYTF
TGTGCCAGCAGGGCGGGGGCTAACTATGGCTACACCTTC
>TRBJ2-7|NA|NA|TRBV13
CASSLDGGMSSYEQYF
TGTGCCAGCAGCTTAGATGGCGGGATGAGCTCCTACGAGCAGTACTTC
>TRBJ2-3|TRBD2|NA|TRBV4-2
CASSPALAGFTDTQYF
TGTGCCAGCAGCCCAGCACTAGCGGGATTCACAGATACGCAGTATTTT
>TRBJ1-4|TRBD1|NA|TRBV30
CAWSAGTGFSNEKLFF
TGTGCCTGGAGTGCAGGGACAGGGTTTTCTAATGAAAAACTGTTTTTT
>TRBJ2-7|NA|NA|TRBV28
CASSYRPGLSYEQYF
TGTGCCAGCAGTTACCGCCCGGGTCTCTCCTACGAGCAGTACTTC
>TRBJ2-2|NA|NA|TRBV5-1
CASLGLIGELFF
TGCGCCAGTTTGGGACTTATCGGGGAGCTGTTTTTT
>TRBJ2-1|TRBD2|NA|TRBV11-2
CASSSSGRSNEQFF
TGTGCCAGCAGCTCTAGCGGGAGGTCCAATGAGCAGTTCTTC
>TRBJ2-1|NA|NA|TRBV9
CASSVGQMNEQFF
TGTGCCAGCAGCGTAGGACAGATGAATGAGCAGTTCTTC
>TRBJ2-2|TRBD2|NA|TRBV11-2
CASSLGLAGVYTGELFF
TGTGCCAGCAGCCTCGGACTAGCGGGAGTGTATACCGGGGAGCTGTTTTTT
>TRBJ1-5|NA|NA|TRBV21-1
CASSTPEDSNQPQHF
TGTGCCAGCAGCACCCCGGAGGATAGCAATCAGCCCCAGCATTTT
>TRBJ2-7|NA|NA|TRBV27
CASSGRLDPVHEQYF
TGTGCCAGCAGTGGCAGACTAGACCCGGTCCACGAGCAGTACTTC
>TRBJ1-2|NA|NA|TRBV9
CASSVGAGSGGYTF
TGTGCCAGCAGTGTAGGAGCAGGGTCGGGCGGCTACACCTTC
>TRBJ2-5|NA|NA|TRBV4-3
CASSQEGGERSGGLETQYF
TGCGCCAGCAGCCAAGAAGGGGGGGAGCGGTCTGGGGGCCTGGAGACCCAGTACTTC
>TRBJ2-6|TRBD1|NA|TRBV28
CASSLQDRGILGANVLTF
TGTGCCAGCAGTTTACAGGACAGGGGGATTCTTGGGGCCAACGTCCTGACTTTC
>TRBJ2-1|TRBD2|NA|TRBV28
CASSLYPTSGNYNEQFF
TGTGCCAGCAGTTTATACCCGACTAGCGGCAACTACAATGAGCAGTTCTTC
>TRBJ1-1|NA|NA|TRBV25-1
CASSEWGDSNTEAFF
TGTGCCAGCAGTGAATGGGGAGATTCGAACACTGAAGCTTTCTTT
>TRBJ2-3|NA|NA|TRBV5-5
CASSLGGPDTQYF
TGTGCCAGCAGCTTGGGAGGGCCAGATACGCAGTATTTT
>TRBJ2-3|NA|NA|TRBV7-8
CASSLGRGSTDTQYF
TGTGCCAGCAGCTTAGGGCGGGGTAGCACAGATACGCAGTATTTT
>TRBJ1-1|NA|once|TRBV11-2
CASSLLNTEAFF
TGTGCCAGCAGCTTACTAAACACTGAAGCTTTCTTT
>TRBJ1-3|NA|NA|TRBV27
CASSFAASGNTIYF
TGTGCCAGCAGTTTTGCGGCAAGTGGAAACACCATATATTTT
>TRBJ1-2|TRBD1|NA|TRBV6-1
CASSEPFRDSYGYTF
TGTGCCAGCAGTGAACCATTCCGGGACAGCTATGGCTACACCTTC
>TRBJ2-7|TRBD2|NA|TRBV5-1
CASSFGGGGDYEQYF
TGCGCCAGCAGCTTCGGTGGCGGGGGTGACTACGAGCAGTACTTC
>TRBJ2-7|NA|NA|TRBV7-2
CASSPPPYEQYF
TGTGCCAGCAGCCCCCCCCCGTACGAGCAGTACTTC
>TRBJ2-3|TRBD2|few|TRBV6-4
CASSVAGGSDTQYF
TGTGCCAGCAGTGTTGCGGGAGGGTCAGATACGCAGTATTTT
>TRBJ2-3|NA|NA|TRBV29-1
CSVPQTASTDTQYF
TGCAGCGTCCCTCAGACAGCTAGCACAGATACGCAGTATTTT
>TRBJ2-5|TRBD2|NA|TRBV28
CASSLRTSGGETQYF
TGTGCCAGCAGTTTGAGGACTAGCGGTGGGGAGACCCAGTACTTC
>TRBJ2-7|NA|NA|TRBV7-9
CASSPRQGLDEQYF
TGTGCCAGCAGCCCCAGGCAGGGCTTGGACGAGCAGTACTTC
>TRBJ2-1|NA|NA|TRBV29-1
CSVEAVYNEQFF
TGCAGCGTTGAGGCCGTCTACAATGAGCAGTTCTTC
>TRBJ2-5|NA|NA|TRBV9
CASSVGSPGVGETQYF
TGTGCCAGCAGCGTAGGCTCTCCGGGAGTTGGAGAGACCCAGTACTTC
>TRBJ1-1|NA|NA|TRBV6-4
CASSRDTNTEAFF
TGTGCCAGCAGTCGCGACACGAACACTGAAGCTTTCTTT
>TRBJ1-1|NA|few|TRBV6-4
CASRHSNTEAFF
TGTGCCAGCAGACACAGCAACACTGAAGCTTTCTTT
>TRBJ2-4|TRBD2|NA|TRBV7-9
CASSSGLAGAKNIQYF
TGTGCCAGCAGCTCGGGACTAGCGGGAGCCAAAAACATTCAGTACTTC
>TRBJ2-7|TRBD2|NA|TRBV5-4
CASSRAGGTPAYEQYF
TGTGCCAGCAGTCGGGCCGGGGGGACCCCCGCCTACGAGCAGTACTTC
>TRBJ2-2|TRBD1|NA|TRBV2
CASRWTGALNTGELFF
TGTGCCAGCAGATGGACAGGGGCCTTGAACACCGGGGAGCTGTTTTTT